This T cell receptor (beta chain) was captured by sequencing in a study of T-cell reconstitution after alpha-beta-depleted transplantation in children listed by TCRdb under 2016. Notes on the research overall: Using TCR repertoire profiling, the study quantitatively followed how T-cell immune reconstitution unfolded in children after TCRalphabeta/CD19-depleted allogeneic hematopoietic cell transplantation.

V lost 5 bases and J lost 5 bases, and the count of bases not matched to a germline gene is 6. The CDR3, cysteine through phenylalanine, is 14 amino acids long. Just the 42-base CDR3 DNA is kept, in frame starting at base 1. This clonotype was recorded at least ten times. It has no known antigen specificity. Base-call qualities are not available, and no considerably larger clone is one nucleotide away. This specimen's time point label, per the study, means: day 60 (about 2 months) after transplantation. The treatment or condition label, as the study defines it: allogeneic hematopoietic cell transplantation with graft depleted of TCRalphabeta T cells and CD19 B cells. Transplant recipients were children who received TCRalphabeta/CD19-depleted allogeneic hematopoietic cell grafts. To prepare the library, PCR was applied. Sequencer: Illumina HiSeq 2500. TCR library preparation used molecular barcoding, with unique molecular identifiers applied to normalize quantification of the TCRbeta repertoire. TCRdb redid the processing of the public reads, applying fastp at Q25 and MiXCR, and retained in-frame beta chains. Rows matching on CDR3 protein sequence are summarized as one entry with the most common DNA and genes. A total of about 98,000 distinct CDR3 sequences appear in this sample, less than 6% of them only once. Roughly 6.1% of the sample belongs to the ten largest clones.

General study outcomes and caveats: In some patients, the high TCRbeta diversity seen at day 60 was put down to recipient T cells and intrathymic progenitors that had survived conditioning. The apparently early alphabetaT-cell count recovery about two months after transplant was reportedly dependent on only several hundred rapidly expanded clones derived from non-depleted graft cells. The frequencies of hyperexpanded clones fell over the following months, and after one year, T-cell counts and TCRbeta diversity were mostly attributed to newly produced T cells.

The sequence was obtained from a female patient aged 2-15 years who had a stem cell transplant for Fanconi anemia, so the T cells may come from the graft donor. In this chain, TRBV12-3 or TRBV12-4 is recombined with TRBJ2-5; the central 9 bases match TRBD1. The sample in question was PBMCs, mostly from graft donor cells, obtained 60 days after TCRalphabeta/CD19-depleted stem cell transplant. The bases are TGTGCCAGCAGTCCGGGACAGGGAGATGAGACCCAGTACTTC. Its product reads: CASSPGQGDETQYF.